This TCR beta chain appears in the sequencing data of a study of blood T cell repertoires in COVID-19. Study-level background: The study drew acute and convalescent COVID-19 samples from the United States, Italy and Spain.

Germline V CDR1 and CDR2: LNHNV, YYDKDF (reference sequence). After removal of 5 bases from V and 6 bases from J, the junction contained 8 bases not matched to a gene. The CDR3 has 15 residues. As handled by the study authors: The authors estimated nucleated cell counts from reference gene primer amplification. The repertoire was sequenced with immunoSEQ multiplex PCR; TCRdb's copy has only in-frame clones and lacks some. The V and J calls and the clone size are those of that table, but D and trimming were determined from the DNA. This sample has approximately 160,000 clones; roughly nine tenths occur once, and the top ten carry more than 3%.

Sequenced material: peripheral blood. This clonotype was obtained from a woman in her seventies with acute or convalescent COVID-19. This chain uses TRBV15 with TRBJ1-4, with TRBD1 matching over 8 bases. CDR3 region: CATSDRTGSDEKLFF. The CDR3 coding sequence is TGTGCCACCAGCGACAGGACAGGGTCGGATGAAAAACTGTTTTTT.